This T cell receptor (beta chain) was recovered during a study of cytomegalovirus exposure and HLA in healthy donors. Vbeta (60) and Jbeta (13) primers were used in the PCR. Measured with immunoSEQ multiplex PCR; TCRdb has only the in-frame clones, and not every one. The sample lists some 180,000 clones; more than 9.5% were seen once. The CDR3 sequence is 15 residues long. In germline, CDR1 is SGHNT, CDR2 YYREEE (reference sequence). V gave up 6 bases and J gave up 2 bases; unmatched junction bases: 9. The chain uses TRBV5-4 and TRBJ2-5; 8 nucleotides align to TRBD2. The clonotype comes from a man aged 45-65 years in good health and CMV-seropositive. Sequencing was carried out using PBMCs. Written as DNA, the CDR3 is TGTGCCAGCAACCGTGGGCGGGGGGCACAAGAGACCCAGTACTTC. The encoded protein is CASNRGRGAQETQYF.